This T cell receptor (beta chain) was found in a study of CD8 T cells in ankylosing spondylitis. Whole-study findings and limits: Disease-linked clones reportedly showed significant enrichment in matched ankylosing spondylitis synovial fluid.

In its sample, this clonotype was seen many times. No antigen is known for it. The CDR3 is made up of 17 amino acids. The trim removed 5 bases at V and 5 bases at J, leaving 12 bases unmatched. The germline CDR1 and CDR2 sequences are SGHTA and FQGTGA. TCRdb recomputed calls from the 5' RACE reads with MiXCR, one row per CDR3 protein. Among approximately 69,000 distinct CDR3 sequences listed, 5.3% were seen once. The chain combines TRBV7-3 with TRBJ2-2, with 9 bases identical to TRBD1. Sequenced: blood, either unsorted or a sorted T cell fraction (not recorded which). The receptor was isolated from a male donor with ankylosing spondylitis or in good health (not recorded which). The CDR3 loop reads CASSRSGQGRGTGELFF. CDR3 nucleotides: TGTGCCAGCAGCCGCTCCGGACAGGGGAGGGGAACCGGGGAGCTGTTTTTT. Filled out from reference TRBV7-3 and TRBJ2-2, the complete variable domain reads GAGVSQTPSNKVTEKGKYVELRCDPISGHTALYWYRQSLGQGPEFLIYFQGTGAADDSGLPNDRFFAVRPEGSVSTLKIQRTERGDSAVYLCASSRSGQGRGTGELFFGEGSRLTVL.